This T cell receptor (beta chain) stems from a study of T cell responses to AZD1222 COVID-19 vaccine. Measured with immunoSEQ multiplex PCR; TCRdb has only the in-frame clones, and not every one. The table lists some 50,000 clones, around 87% of them singletons. Trimming took 3 bases from V and 6 from J, leaving 12 bases between them. CDR3 size: 14 residues. Germline-derived CDR1 and CDR2 are SGHRS and YFSETQ. Study-wide findings and caveats: Every sample of the repertoires postdated the peak T cell response.

Comment on this clone: Its antigen is not known.

The clonotype was recovered from an adult in good health. This specimen consisted of peripheral blood, obtained on day 0 of AZD1222 vaccination. The chain employs TRBV5-1 and TRBJ2-2; D ambiguous. DNA of the CDR3: TGCGCCAGCAGCTCACCGGACGGAGCCGGGGAGCTGTTTTTT. Translation: CASSSPDGAGELFF.